The 24 T cell receptor beta chains listed next were all sequenced from one sample in a study of cytomegalovirus exposure and HLA in healthy donors. The primer mix had 60 Vbeta and 13 Jbeta primers. Sequencing used immunoSEQ multiplex PCR; TCRdb keeps in-frame clones, though not all of them. This table has about 150,000 clones, roughly 70% appearing once. The sequenced material came from PBMCs. Source of these receptors: a man aged 18 to 35 in good health and CMV-seropositive.

This clone was found a few times. The J gene is TRBJ2-7, the V gene TRBV11-2, with a weak D call TRBD1 (7 bases). This CDR3 spans 15 amino acids. The germline V gene has CDR1 SGHAT and CDR2 FQNNGV. Deletions cut 3 bases from V and 2 bases from J, with 14 bases between. This CDR3 is CASSLAGGITYEQYF. CDR3 in DNA: TGTGCCAGCAGCTTGGCAGGGGGGATTACCTACGAGCAGTACTTC.

This clone was recorded a few times. The genes are TRBV21-1 and TRBJ1-2; TRBD1, the table's D call, lacks a check against the DNA. TRBV21-1 is labeled a pseudogene. CDR3 length: 17 residues. Written as DNA, the CDR3 is TGTGCCAGCAGCCCTCGCCGGGGACAGGCAATACTATATGGCTACACCTTC. Its translation is CASSPRRGQAILYGYTF.

The rearrangement links TRBV29-1 to TRBJ2-5; TRBD2 might be the D (6 bases). Deletions cut 0 bases from V and 5 bases from J, with 16 bases between. Germline V lookup: CDR1 SQVTM, CDR2 ANQGSEA. This CDR3 is built from 15 residues. The chain's CDR3 is CSVEDRLGMGETQYF. The CDR3 region has the DNA TGCAGCGTTGAAGATCGACTAGGGATGGGTGAGACCCAGTACTTC.

The J gene is TRBJ1-4, the V gene TRBV5-6; D ambiguous. Trimming stripped 1 base from V and 2 bases from J, with 9 bases between. This CDR3 has 15 amino acids. From germline, CDR1 is SGHDT and CDR2 YYEEEE. The CDR3 DNA follows: TGTGCCAGCAGCTTGCGGGGTTTGACTAATGAAAAACTGTTTTTT. It yields the protein CASSLRGLTNEKLFF.

The V and J genes are TRBV6-1 and TRBJ2-1; D may be TRBD2 (6 bases). CDR3 length: 14 amino acids. Germline lookup yields CDR1 MNHNS and CDR2 SASEGT. V was trimmed by 5 bases and J by 8 bases, leaving 16 bases between them. The CDR3 here is CASSSTPWGDEQFF. The CDR3, as DNA: TGTGCCAGCAGTTCAACCCCGTGGGGGGATGAGCAGTTCTTC.

The gene calls are TRBV6-5 and TRBJ2-1, with D possibly TRBD2 on 5 matching bases. Germline CDR1 is MNHEY and CDR2 is SVGAGI. The CDR3 has 14 amino acids. V was shortened by 5 bases and J by 7 bases, with 15 bases between the two germline ends. The DNA for the CDR3 is TGTGCCAGCAGTAGTCTCCGGGGTAAGAATGAGCAGTTCTTC. It translates to CASSSLRGKNEQFF.

The rearrangement links TRBV12-1 to TRBJ2-7; TRBD2 is the table's D call, not checked against the DNA. TRBV12-1 is an annotated pseudogene. The CDR3 contains 13 residues. The CDR3 DNA reads TGTGCCAGCAGCTTTACCGGGAGCTACGAGCAGTACTTC. Protein: CASSFTGSYEQYF.

The V call is TRBV6-5, the J call TRBJ1-2, with unresolved D. Trimming took 5 bases from V and 5 from J, leaving 18 bases between them. CDR1 MNHEY and CDR2 SVGAGI come from the germline V gene. The CDR3 is made up of 15 amino acids. CDR3: CASSRVRRGSYGYTF. The CDR3 DNA follows: TGTGCCAGCAGTCGAGTCCGGCGGGGAAGTTATGGCTACACCTTC.

The chain uses TRBV7-3 and TRBJ2-7, with D perhaps TRBD2 (6 bases). The CDR3 sequence is 14 residues long. CDR1 and CDR2 (germline): SGHTA, FQGTGA. V shed 5 bases and J shed 6 bases, with 17 bases lying between them. Here the CDR3 reads CASSVGLRDSEQYF. CDR3 nucleotides: TGTGCCAGCAGCGTCGGACTAAGGGACTCCGAGCAGTACTTC.

The chain is built from TRBV27 and TRBJ2-3, with 7 positions matching TRBD1. V was clipped by 5 bases and J by 9 bases; unmatched bases: 8. The germline V gene has CDR1 MNHEY and CDR2 SMNVEV (reference sequence). The CDR3 is 13 amino acids. The CDR3 reads CASSPQLGGTQYF. In DNA form, the CDR3 reads TGTGCCAGCAGTCCCCAACTAGGGGGCACGCAGTATTTT.

This chain joins TRBV15 and TRBJ2-2, with a possible D match to TRBD1 (6 bases). There are 15 residues in the CDR3. V was clipped by 3 bases and J by 9 bases, with 17 bases between them. From germline, CDR1 is LNHNV and CDR2 YYDKDF (reference sequence). The DNA for the CDR3 is TGTGCCACCAGCAGGGGGACAAGCGAGGTCCGGGAGCTGTTTTTT. Encoded protein: CATSRGTSEVRELFF.

The CDR3: CASSQGSGGDYEQYF. DNA of the CDR3: TGTGCCAGCAGCCAGGGTTCGGGGGGCGATTACGAGCAGTACTTC. The J gene is TRBJ2-7, the V gene TRBV28; D might be TRBD2 (7 bases). Per germline, CDR1 MDHEN and CDR2 SYDVKM. Trimming cost V 6 bases and J 4 bases, with 19 bases left between them. The CDR3 contains 15 residues.

The CDR3 reads CASSLNMAGVTDTQYF. As DNA, the CDR3 is TGTGCCAGCAGCCTCAATATGGCGGGAGTTACAGATACGCAGTATTTT. V usage is TRBV7-2 and J usage is TRBJ2-3, with TRBD2 identical over 7 bases. Germline assignment: CDR1 SGHTA and CDR2 FQGNSA. CDR3 length: 16 residues. J lost 3 bases, V lost 5 bases, and 11 bases had no gene match. Full variable domain (missing parts from reference TRBV7-2 and TRBJ2-3): GAGVSQSPSNKVTEKGKDVELRCDPISGHTALYWYRQSLGQGLEFLIYFQGNSAPDKSGLPSDRFSAERTGGSVSTLTIQRTQQEDSAVYLCASSLNMAGVTDTQYFGPGTRLTVL.

This chain links TRBV29-1 with TRBJ2-5, with D perhaps TRBD1 (6 bases). The J call may be faulty, since TRBJ2-7 better matches the DNA end. The CDR3 is 13 residues long. CDR1 is SQVTM, CDR2 ANQGSEA, per germline. The CDR3 sequence is CSVSQGIWYEQYF. The CDR3 nucleotides read TGCAGCGTTTCCCAGGGGATATGGTACGAGCAGTACTTC.

In this sample, this clone turned up once. The chain carries TRBV7-9 and TRBJ1-4; D is perhaps TRBD1 (6 bases). The CDR3 covers 16 residues. Trimming pared 5 bases from V and 7 bases from J, leaving 20 bases between. CDR1 SEHNR and CDR2 FQNEAQ come from the germline V gene (reference sequence). This CDR3 reads CASSNVGTLRGEKLFF. The DNA for the CDR3 is TGTGCCAGCAGCAACGTCGGGACATTGAGAGGTGAAAAACTGTTTTTT. Full variable domain (rest looked up from reference TRBV7-9 and TRBJ1-4): DTGVSQNPRHKITKRGQNVTFRCDPISEHNRLYWYRQTLGQGPEFLTYFQNEAQLEKSRLLSDRFSAERPKGSFSTLEIQRTEQGDSAMYLCASSNVGTLRGEKLFFGSGTQLSVL.

The chain combines TRBV7-9 with TRBJ2-1, with 8 bases lining up with TRBD2. The CDR3 sequence is 13 residues long. Per germline, CDR1 SEHNR and CDR2 FQNEAQ (reference sequence). The V and J ends lost 9 bases and 4 bases, in that order; junction bases with no gene match: 5. The CDR3 loop is CASGLALYNEQFF. CDR3 nucleotide sequence: TGTGCCAGTGGACTAGCCCTTTACAATGAGCAGTTCTTC.

This clone was seen only a few times. The V gene is TRBV5-1, the J gene TRBJ1-5; D remains unclear. The V and J ends lost 4 bases and 2 bases respectively, with 19 bases between them. The CDR3 has 17 amino acids. In germline, CDR1 is SGHRS, CDR2 YFSETQ. CDR3 residues: CASSPKPTGYGNQPQHF. The CDR3 DNA is TGCGCCAGCAGCCCCAAACCGACGGGATATGGCAATCAGCCCCAGCATTTT.

The chain employs TRBV9 and TRBJ2-5; tentative D call: TRBD2 (5 bases). The CDR3 covers 13 residues. Trimming took 1 base from V and 2 from J, leaving 6 bases between them. CDR1 is SGDLS, CDR2 YYNGEE, per germline. The CDR3 DNA is TGTGCCAGCAGCGTAAGCGGTCAAGAGACCCAGTACTTC. Its protein is CASSVSGQETQYF.

About this clone: A junction boundary mismatches the germline segment, possibly from a read error. The chain uses TRBV2 and TRBJ1-4; tentatively, D is TRBD1 (6 bases). The CDR3 extends over 13 amino acids. Germline CDR1 SNHLY, CDR2 FYNNEI. The chain's CDR3 is CASSSANTGTPRF. The DNA of the CDR3 is TGTGCCAGCAGTTCAGCTAATACCGGGACACCGCGATTT.

The chain recombines TRBV5-4 with TRBJ2-3, with 10 bases that match TRBD2. CDR3 length: 16 residues. The germline V gene encodes CDR1 SGHNT and CDR2 YYREEE (reference sequence). The ends lost 4 bases at V and 3 bases at J; junction bases unmatched: 8. The CDR3: CASSPGRAGGTDTQYF. The CDR3 DNA sequence: TGTGCCAGCAGCCCTGGCAGAGCGGGGGGGACAGATACGCAGTATTTT.

This clone was seen a few times. The V and J genes are TRBV29-1 and TRBJ2-1; D possibly corresponds to TRBD1 (5 bases). Between the trimmed V and J ends, which lost 3 bases and 11 bases, there was a span of 14 bases. Per germline, CDR1 SQVTM and CDR2 ANQGSEA. The CDR3 has 12 residues. CDR3 sequence (DNA): TGCAGCGTTGAGAAGGGGCCGCAAAAGCAGTTCTTC. Translating gives CSVEKGPQKQFF.

The rearrangement joins TRBV6-4 to TRBJ1-5; a weak D match, TRBD1 (6 bases). V shed 4 bases and J shed 4 bases, with 8 bases lying between them. Germline-derived CDR1 and CDR2 are MRHNA and SNTAGT. The CDR3 contains 13 residues. CDR3 DNA sequence: TGTGCCAGCAGTGCCACAGGGAATCAGCCCCAGCATTTT. Residues: CASSATGNQPQHF.

The genes are TRBV7-9 and TRBJ2-3; D is unresolved. V was trimmed by 4 bases and J by 5 bases, leaving 13 bases between them. Germline CDR1 is SEHNR and CDR2 is FQNEAQ (reference sequence). CDR3 length: 14 residues. The CDR3 bases are TGTGCCAGCAGCTCCGACGGGTTTGTAGATACGCAGTATTTT. It specifies CASSSDGFVDTQYF.

There are a few counts of this clone. The chain recombines TRBV2 with TRBJ1-1; 8 bases are shared with TRBD1. This CDR3 has 14 amino acids. With V trimmed by 5 bases and J by 3 bases, 5 bases remained unmatched. Germline V gene data show CDR1 as SNHLY and CDR2 as FYNNEI. The CDR3 region has the DNA TGTGCCAGCAGTATTGGACAGGGTGACACTGAAGCTTTCTTT. Residues: CASSIGQGDTEAFF. Full variable domain (rest looked up from reference TRBV2 and TRBJ1-1): EPEVTQTPSHQVTQMGQEVILRCVPISNHLYFYWYRQILGQKVEFLVSFYNNEISEKSEIFDDQFSVERPDGSNFTLKIRSTKLEDSAMYFCASSIGQGDTEAFFGQGTRLTVV.